This is a list of T cell receptor beta chains from one sample in a study of Ad26.COV2.S vaccination and SARS-CoV-2 variants. Profiling relied on immunoSEQ multiplex PCR, and the TCRdb table lists in-frame clones only, not all of them. The data contain about 440,000 clones, around 90% of them singletons. The input for sequencing was peripheral blood, taken in a trial of Ad26.COV2.S vaccine versus placebo. The receptors were gathered from a person aged 18-60 years who received the Ad26.COV2.S COVID-19 vaccine or a placebo. CDR3s include the opening cysteine and the closing phenylalanine or tryptophan. The order of the fields is D gene, clone size, CDR3 length, J gene, V gene, CDR3 DNA, CDR3 protein. A D gene is named only where the DNA matches it firmly. Size tells how often a clone was seen (once, few, many) or the class of an expanded clone, and some rows leave it out.

D gene: .; clone size: .; CDR3 length: 12; J gene: TRBJ2-2; V gene: TRBV6-5; CDR3 DNA: TGTGCCAGCAGTCCCCCTTCCGGGGAGCTGTTTTTT; CDR3 protein: CASSPPSGELFF
D gene: .; clone size: .; CDR3 length: 15; J gene: TRBJ2-7; V gene: TRBV7-3; CDR3 DNA: TGTGCCAGCAGCTTGGTACCTGGCCCCTCCTACGAGCAGTACTTC; CDR3 protein: CASSLVPGPSYEQYF
D gene: .; clone size: .; CDR3 length: 12; J gene: TRBJ1-5; V gene: TRBV28; CDR3 DNA: TGTGCCAGCAGCTACAGCAATCAGCCCCAGCATTTT; CDR3 protein: CASSYSNQPQHF
D gene: TRBD1; clone size: .; CDR3 length: 15; J gene: TRBJ1-2; V gene: TRBV4-3; CDR3 DNA: TGCGCCAGCAGCCGAGGGACAGGCCAATACTATGGCTACACCTTC; CDR3 protein: CASSRGTGQYYGYTF
D gene: TRBD2; clone size: .; CDR3 length: 17; J gene: TRBJ2-5; V gene: TRBV7-9; CDR3 DNA: TGTGCCAGCAGCTTAGTAGCGGGAGGGCCCCCTCAAGAGACCCAGTACTTC; CDR3 protein: CASSLVAGGPPQETQYF
D gene: TRBD1; clone size: .; CDR3 length: 14; J gene: TRBJ1-1; V gene: TRBV6-1; CDR3 DNA: TGTGCCAGCAGTGAACAGGGGGGGATCTCTGAAGCTTTCTTT; CDR3 protein: CASSEQGGISEAFF
D gene: TRBD1; clone size: .; CDR3 length: 15; J gene: TRBJ2-7; V gene: TRBV7-2; CDR3 DNA: TGTGCCAGCAGCTTATCCAAGGGGGCCCCTTCCGAGCAGTACTTC; CDR3 protein: CASSLSKGAPSEQYF
D gene: .; clone size: .; CDR3 length: 13; J gene: TRBJ2-4; V gene: TRBV11-3; CDR3 DNA: TGTGCCAGCAGCTTAGGTGGGGTAAACATTCAGTACTTC; CDR3 protein: CASSLGGVNIQYF
D gene: .; clone size: .; CDR3 length: 15; J gene: TRBJ1-1; V gene: TRBV9; CDR3 DNA: TGTGCCAGCAGCGTGGGGGGGAGGTTGAACACTGAAGCTTTCTTT; CDR3 protein: CASSVGGRLNTEAFF
D gene: TRBD2; clone size: .; CDR3 length: 14; J gene: TRBJ2-2; V gene: TRBV19; CDR3 DNA: TGTGCCACCCAAAGGGGACTACATGGTGCGGAGCTGTTTTTT; CDR3 protein: CATQRGLHGAELFF
D gene: .; clone size: .; CDR3 length: 12; J gene: TRBJ1-1; V gene: TRBV29-1; CDR3 DNA: TGCAGCGTTTCTACAGCGAACACTGAAGCTTTCTTT; CDR3 protein: CSVSTANTEAFF
D gene: .; clone size: .; CDR3 length: 15; J gene: TRBJ2-1; V gene: TRBV3-1/TRBV3-2; CDR3 DNA: TGTGCCAGCAGCCCCCGGGGCGGCCCCTACAATGAGCAGTTCTTC; CDR3 protein: CASSPRGGPYNEQFF
D gene: .; clone size: .; CDR3 length: 16; J gene: TRBJ1-4; V gene: TRBV30; CDR3 DNA: TGTGCCTGGACGCCCGGGACACTTGCAACTAATGAAAAACTGTTTTTT; CDR3 protein: CAWTPGTLATNEKLFF
D gene: .; clone size: many; CDR3 length: 11; J gene: TRBJ2-7; V gene: TRBV29-1; CDR3 DNA: TGCAGCGTCTCCCGGGACTACGAGCAGTACTTC; CDR3 protein: CSVSRDYEQYF
D gene: TRBD1; clone size: few; CDR3 length: 18; J gene: TRBJ1-6; V gene: TRBV7-3; CDR3 DNA: TGTGCCAGCACCAAAGGGGGGACAGGGGCTTTAAATAATTCACCCCTCCACTTT; CDR3 protein: CASTKGGTGALNNSPLHF
D gene: .; clone size: .; CDR3 length: 15; J gene: TRBJ2-6; V gene: TRBV27; CDR3 DNA: TGTGCCAGCAGTTGGGGACAAGCTGGGGCCAACGTCCTGACTTTC; CDR3 protein: CASSWGQAGANVLTF
D gene: .; clone size: .; CDR3 length: 14; J gene: TRBJ1-2; V gene: TRBV6-5; CDR3 DNA: TGTGCCCATGACCCGGGGGGGTTAAAGTATGGCTACACCTTC; CDR3 protein: CAHDPGGLKYGYTF
D gene: .; clone size: .; CDR3 length: 14; J gene: TRBJ1-5; V gene: TRBV11-2; CDR3 DNA: TGTGCCAGCAGCTCAAACCAGGCGAATCAGCCCCAGCATTTT; CDR3 protein: CASSSNQANQPQHF
D gene: .; clone size: .; CDR3 length: 15; J gene: TRBJ1-1; V gene: TRBV28; CDR3 DNA: TGTGCCAGCAGTCAGCCTTTACAAGTTACCACTGAAGCTTTCTTT; CDR3 protein: CASSQPLQVTTEAFF
D gene: TRBD2; clone size: once; CDR3 length: 20; J gene: TRBJ2-7; V gene: TRBV4-3; CDR3 DNA: TGCGCCAGCAGCCAAGATCGGGGGCTAGCGGGCCCGGGGAGCTCCTACGAGCAGTACTTC; CDR3 protein: CASSQDRGLAGPGSSYEQYF
D gene: .; clone size: .; CDR3 length: 13; J gene: TRBJ1-3; V gene: TRBV6-5; CDR3 DNA: TGTGCCAGCAGTTACTCGCGGGGAAACACCATATATTTT; CDR3 protein: CASSYSRGNTIYF
D gene: .; clone size: .; CDR3 length: 14; J gene: TRBJ2-1; V gene: TRBV27; CDR3 DNA: TGTGCCAGCAGTGCAAGTAGGAAACACAATGAGCAGTTCTTC; CDR3 protein: CASSASRKHNEQFF
D gene: TRBD2; clone size: .; CDR3 length: 15; J gene: TRBJ2-3; V gene: TRBV19; CDR3 DNA: TGTGCCAGTAGGACAGCGGGAGCAAAGGCAGATACGCAGTATTTT; CDR3 protein: CASRTAGAKADTQYF
D gene: .; clone size: .; CDR3 length: 13; J gene: TRBJ2-3; V gene: TRBV28; CDR3 DNA: TGTGTCAGCACTCAGACTAGTCGAGATACGCAGTATTTT; CDR3 protein: CVSTQTSRDTQYF
D gene: TRBD1; clone size: .; CDR3 length: 16; J gene: TRBJ1-3; V gene: TRBV28; CDR3 DNA: TGTGCCAGCAGTAATCCGGGACAGGGCTCTGGAAACACCATATATTTT; CDR3 protein: CASSNPGQGSGNTIYF
D gene: .; clone size: .; CDR3 length: 15; J gene: TRBJ2-5; V gene: TRBV5-1; CDR3 DNA: TGCGCCAGCAGCTTGATCGGACTCTCCCAAGAGACCCAGTACTTC; CDR3 protein: CASSLIGLSQETQYF
D gene: TRBD2; clone size: .; CDR3 length: 18; J gene: TRBJ2-1; V gene: TRBV5-1; CDR3 DNA: TGCGCCAGCAGCTTGGATGGGACTAGCGGGAGTGTGTACAATGAGCAGTTCTTC; CDR3 protein: CASSLDGTSGSVYNEQFF
D gene: .; clone size: .; CDR3 length: 16; J gene: TRBJ2-3; V gene: TRBV9; CDR3 DNA: TGTGCCAGCAGCGTAGTATCTAGGGGCAGCACAGATACGCAGTATTTT; CDR3 protein: CASSVVSRGSTDTQYF
D gene: .; clone size: .; CDR3 length: 14; J gene: TRBJ2-2; V gene: TRBV2; CDR3 DNA: TGTGCCAGCTCGGGTCTCTACGGCACCGGGGAGCTGTTTTTT; CDR3 protein: CASSGLYGTGELFF
D gene: .; clone size: .; CDR3 length: 17; J gene: TRBJ1-2; V gene: TRBV4-3; CDR3 DNA: TGCGCCAGCAGCCAAGCGGCCGGGACACCAGAAAACTATGGCTACACCTTC; CDR3 protein: CASSQAAGTPENYGYTF
D gene: TRBD1; clone size: .; CDR3 length: 16; J gene: TRBJ2-5; V gene: TRBV5-1; CDR3 DNA: TGCGCCAGCAGCTTAGGACAGGGGGCTTTTCAAGAGACCCAGTACTTC; CDR3 protein: CASSLGQGAFQETQYF
D gene: .; clone size: .; CDR3 length: 12; J gene: TRBJ1-1; V gene: TRBV27; CDR3 DNA: TGTGCCAGCAGTAACAAGAGAACTGAAGCTTTCTTT; CDR3 protein: CASSNKRTEAFF
D gene: .; clone size: .; CDR3 length: 13; J gene: TRBJ2-5; V gene: TRBV12-3/TRBV12-4; CDR3 DNA: TGTGCCAGCAGTCCCGGAAGGGGGGAGACCCAGTACTTC; CDR3 protein: CASSPGRGETQYF
D gene: TRBD2; clone size: .; CDR3 length: 14; J gene: TRBJ2-7; V gene: TRBV6-1; CDR3 DNA: TGTGCCAGCAGTGACAGCGGGAGACTACGCGAGCAGTACTTC; CDR3 protein: CASSDSGRLREQYF
D gene: TRBD2; clone size: .; CDR3 length: 16; J gene: TRBJ2-2; V gene: TRBV28; CDR3 DNA: TGTGCCAGCAGTCCACTAAGCGGGACTCACACCGGGGAGCTGTTTTTT; CDR3 protein: CASSPLSGTHTGELFF
D gene: TRBD2; clone size: .; CDR3 length: 16; J gene: TRBJ2-3; V gene: TRBV11-3; CDR3 DNA: TGTGCCAGCAGCGAGGGACTAGCGGGAGGCACAGATACGCAGTATTTT; CDR3 protein: CASSEGLAGGTDTQYF
D gene: TRBD2; clone size: few; CDR3 length: 16; J gene: TRBJ2-3; V gene: TRBV27; CDR3 DNA: TGTGCCAGCAGTTTATCGCGGACTAGTATCCTAGATACGCAGTATTTT; CDR3 protein: CASSLSRTSILDTQYF
D gene: .; clone size: .; CDR3 length: 16; J gene: TRBJ1-4; V gene: TRBV6-5; CDR3 DNA: TGTGCCAGCAGTTTGGGGATTGTCGCAACTAATGAAAAACTGTTTTTT; CDR3 protein: CASSLGIVATNEKLFF
D gene: .; clone size: .; CDR3 length: 16; J gene: TRBJ2-6; V gene: TRBV9; CDR3 DNA: TGTGCCAGCAGCGACCTCATTCCCTCTGGGGCCAACGTCCTGACTTTC; CDR3 protein: CASSDLIPSGANVLTF
D gene: .; clone size: .; CDR3 length: 13; J gene: TRBJ2-7; V gene: TRBV3-1/TRBV3-2; CDR3 DNA: TGTGCCAGCAGCCTCGGTAGTACGGGTGAGCAGTACTTC; CDR3 protein: CASSLGSTGEQYF
D gene: .; clone size: .; CDR3 length: 13; J gene: TRBJ1-2; V gene: TRBV28; CDR3 DNA: TGTGCCAGCATCTCAGGAGTCAACTATGGCTACACCTTC; CDR3 protein: CASISGVNYGYTF